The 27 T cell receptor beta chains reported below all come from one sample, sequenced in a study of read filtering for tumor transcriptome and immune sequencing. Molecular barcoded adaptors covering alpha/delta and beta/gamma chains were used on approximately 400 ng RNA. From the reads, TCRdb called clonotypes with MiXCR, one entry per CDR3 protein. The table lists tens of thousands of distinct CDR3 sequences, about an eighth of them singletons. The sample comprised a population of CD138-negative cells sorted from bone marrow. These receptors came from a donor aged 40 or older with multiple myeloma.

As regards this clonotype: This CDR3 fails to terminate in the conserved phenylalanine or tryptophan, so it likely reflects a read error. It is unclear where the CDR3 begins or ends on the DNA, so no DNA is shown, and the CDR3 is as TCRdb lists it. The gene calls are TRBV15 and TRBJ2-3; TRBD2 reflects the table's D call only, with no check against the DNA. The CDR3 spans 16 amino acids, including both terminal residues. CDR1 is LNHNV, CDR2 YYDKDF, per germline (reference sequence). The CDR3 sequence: CATSSDLAGGTDTPYC.

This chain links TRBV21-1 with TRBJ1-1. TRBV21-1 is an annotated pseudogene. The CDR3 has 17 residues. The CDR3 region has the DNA TGTGCCAGCAGCAATGCGGCAGGAGAACATTTGAACACTGAAGCTTTCTTT. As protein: CASSNAAGEHLNTEAFF.

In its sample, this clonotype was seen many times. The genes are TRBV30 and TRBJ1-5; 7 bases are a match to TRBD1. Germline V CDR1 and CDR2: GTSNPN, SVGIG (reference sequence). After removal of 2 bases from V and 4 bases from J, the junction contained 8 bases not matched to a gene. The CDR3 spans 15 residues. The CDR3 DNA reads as TGTGCCTGGAGTACCTCCGGGACAGCAAATCAGCCCCAGCATTTT. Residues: CAWSTSGTANQPQHF. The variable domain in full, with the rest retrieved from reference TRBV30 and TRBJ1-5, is SQTIHQWPATLVQPVGSPLSLECTVEGTSNPNLYWYRQAAGRGLQLLFYSVGIGQISSEVPQNLSASRPQDRQFILSSKKLLLSDSGFYLCAWSTSGTANQPQHFGDGTRLSIL.

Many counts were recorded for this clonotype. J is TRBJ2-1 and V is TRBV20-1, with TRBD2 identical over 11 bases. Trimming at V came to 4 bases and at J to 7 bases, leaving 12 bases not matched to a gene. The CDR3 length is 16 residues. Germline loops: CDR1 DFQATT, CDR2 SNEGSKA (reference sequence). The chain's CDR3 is CSAIFPTSGKRNEQFF. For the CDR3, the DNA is TGCAGTGCTATCTTTCCGACTAGCGGGAAGCGTAATGAGCAGTTCTTC.

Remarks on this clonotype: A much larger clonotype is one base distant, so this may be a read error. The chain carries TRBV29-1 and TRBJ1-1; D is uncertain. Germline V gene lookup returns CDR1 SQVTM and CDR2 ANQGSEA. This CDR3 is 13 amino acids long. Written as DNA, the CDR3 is TGCAGCGCTGAAGGGAGAATGAACACTGAAGCTTTCTTT. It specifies CSAEGRMNTEAFF.

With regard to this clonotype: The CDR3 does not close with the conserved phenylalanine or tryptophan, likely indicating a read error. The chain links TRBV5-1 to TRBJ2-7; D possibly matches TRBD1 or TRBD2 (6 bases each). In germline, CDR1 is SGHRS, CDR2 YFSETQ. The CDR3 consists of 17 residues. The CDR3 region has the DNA TGCGCCAGCAGTTTGGAGAATTGGGGGGCCCACTCCTACGAGCAGTACCTC. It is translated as CASSLENWGAHSYEQYL.

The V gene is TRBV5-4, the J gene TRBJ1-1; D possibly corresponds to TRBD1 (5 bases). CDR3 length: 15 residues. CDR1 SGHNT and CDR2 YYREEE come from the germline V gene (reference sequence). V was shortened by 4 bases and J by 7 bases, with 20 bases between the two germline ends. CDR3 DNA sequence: TGTGCCAGCAGCCCCGTCCAGGGTCCCCGGGGTGAAGCTTTCTTT. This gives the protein CASSPVQGPRGEAFF.

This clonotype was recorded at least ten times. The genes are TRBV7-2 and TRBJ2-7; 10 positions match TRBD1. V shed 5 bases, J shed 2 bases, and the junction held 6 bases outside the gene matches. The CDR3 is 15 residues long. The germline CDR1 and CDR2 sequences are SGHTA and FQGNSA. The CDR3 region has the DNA TGTGCCAGCAGCCCCCCCGGGACAGGGGCCTACGAGCAGTACTTC. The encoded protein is CASSPPGTGAYEQYF.

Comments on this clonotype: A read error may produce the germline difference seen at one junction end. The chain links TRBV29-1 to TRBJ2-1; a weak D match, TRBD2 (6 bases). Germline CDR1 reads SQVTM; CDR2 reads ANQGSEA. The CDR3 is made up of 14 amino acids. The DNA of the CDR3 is TGCAGCGTCGAAGGCTCCCGGGAGCTCAATGAGCAGGTCTTC. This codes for CSVEGSRELNEQVF.

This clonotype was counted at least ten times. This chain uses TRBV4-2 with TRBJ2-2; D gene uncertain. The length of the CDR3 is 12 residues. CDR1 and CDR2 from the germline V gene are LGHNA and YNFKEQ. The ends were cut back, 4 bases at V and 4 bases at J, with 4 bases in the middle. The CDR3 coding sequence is TGTGCCAGCAGCCGGAGCACCGGGGAGCTGTTTTTT. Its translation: CASSRSTGELFF.

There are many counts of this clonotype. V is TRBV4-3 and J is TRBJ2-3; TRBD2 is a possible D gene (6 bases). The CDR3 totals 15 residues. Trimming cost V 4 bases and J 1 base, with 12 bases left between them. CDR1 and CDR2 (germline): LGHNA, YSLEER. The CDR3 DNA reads TGCGCCAGCAGCCGGGACTCCAGGGGCACAGATACGCAGTATTTT. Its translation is CASSRDSRGTDTQYF.

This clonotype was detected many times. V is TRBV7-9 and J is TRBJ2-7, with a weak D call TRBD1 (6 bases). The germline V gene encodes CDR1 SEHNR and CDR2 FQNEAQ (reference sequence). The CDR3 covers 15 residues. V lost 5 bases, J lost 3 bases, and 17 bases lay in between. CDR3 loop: CASSPPVAGVYEQYF. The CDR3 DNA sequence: TGTGCCAGCAGCCCACCCGTGGCAGGGGTCTACGAGCAGTACTTC.

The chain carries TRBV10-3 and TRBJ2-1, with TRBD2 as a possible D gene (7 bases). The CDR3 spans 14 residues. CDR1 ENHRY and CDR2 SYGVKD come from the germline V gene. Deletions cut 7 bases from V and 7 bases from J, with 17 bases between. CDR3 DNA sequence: TGTGCCATCAATGCGTGGGAGGGGGAAAATGAGCAGTTCTTC. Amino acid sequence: CAINAWEGENEQFF.

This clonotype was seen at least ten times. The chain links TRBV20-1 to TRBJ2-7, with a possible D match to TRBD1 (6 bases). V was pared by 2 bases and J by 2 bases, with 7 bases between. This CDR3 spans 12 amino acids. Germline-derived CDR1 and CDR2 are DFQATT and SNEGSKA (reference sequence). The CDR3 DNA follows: TGCAGTGCTAGACAGGGGCCCTACGAGCAGTACTTC. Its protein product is CSARQGPYEQYF.

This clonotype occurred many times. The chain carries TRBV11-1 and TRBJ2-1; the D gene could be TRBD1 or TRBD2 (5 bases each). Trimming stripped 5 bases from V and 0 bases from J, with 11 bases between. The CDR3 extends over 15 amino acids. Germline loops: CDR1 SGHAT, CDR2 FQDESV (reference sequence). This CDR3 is CASSPRDLSYNEQFF. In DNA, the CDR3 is TGTGCCAGCAGCCCCAGGGACCTCTCCTACAATGAGCAGTTCTTC.

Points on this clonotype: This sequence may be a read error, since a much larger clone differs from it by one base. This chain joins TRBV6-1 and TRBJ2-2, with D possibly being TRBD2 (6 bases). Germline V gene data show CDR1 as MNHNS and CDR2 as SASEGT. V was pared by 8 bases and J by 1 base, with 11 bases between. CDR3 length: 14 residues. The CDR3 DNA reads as TGTGCCAGCCGGAGGGGCAGGAACACCGGGGAGCTGTTTTTT. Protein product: CASRRGRNTGELFF.

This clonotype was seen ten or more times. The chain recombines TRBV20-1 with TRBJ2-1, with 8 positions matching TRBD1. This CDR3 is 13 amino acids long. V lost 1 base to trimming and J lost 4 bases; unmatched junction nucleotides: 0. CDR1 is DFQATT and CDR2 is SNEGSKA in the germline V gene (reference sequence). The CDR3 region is CSARGTGYNEQFF. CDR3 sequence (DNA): TGCAGTGCTAGAGGGACAGGGTACAATGAGCAGTTCTTC.

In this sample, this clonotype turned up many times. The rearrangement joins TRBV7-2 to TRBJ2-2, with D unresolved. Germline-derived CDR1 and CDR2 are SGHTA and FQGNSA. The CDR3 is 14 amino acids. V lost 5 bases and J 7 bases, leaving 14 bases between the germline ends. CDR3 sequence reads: CASSLPTLVGELFF. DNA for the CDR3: TGTGCCAGCAGCCTACCGACATTGGTCGGGGAGCTGTTTTTT.

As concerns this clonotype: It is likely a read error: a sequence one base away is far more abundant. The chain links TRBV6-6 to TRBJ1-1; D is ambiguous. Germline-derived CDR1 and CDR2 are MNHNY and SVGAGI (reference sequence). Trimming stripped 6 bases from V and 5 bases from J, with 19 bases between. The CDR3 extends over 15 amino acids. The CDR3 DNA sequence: TGTGCCAGCAGCCACAGCCTGCTGGTTGGGACTGAAGCTTTCTTT. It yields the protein CASSHSLLVGTEAFF.

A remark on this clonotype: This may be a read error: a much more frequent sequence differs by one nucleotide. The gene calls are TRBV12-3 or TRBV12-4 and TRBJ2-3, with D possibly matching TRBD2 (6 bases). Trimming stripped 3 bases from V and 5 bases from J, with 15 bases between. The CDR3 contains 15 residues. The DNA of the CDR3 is TGTGCCAGCAGTTTCGATGCTGGCGGGAAAGATACGCAGTATTTT. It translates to CASSFDAGGKDTQYF.

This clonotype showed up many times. In DNA, the CDR3 is TGTGCCAGCAAGTTCGATGAAGGGGAATACACCGGGGAGCTGTTTTTT. Protein product: CASKFDEGEYTGELFF. The chain recombines TRBV27 with TRBJ2-2; TRBD1 is a possible D gene (5 bases). The germline V and J ends were trimmed by 7 bases and 3 bases, with 18 bases remaining between them. This CDR3 comprises 16 residues. Germline CDR1 MNHEY, CDR2 SMNVEV (reference sequence).

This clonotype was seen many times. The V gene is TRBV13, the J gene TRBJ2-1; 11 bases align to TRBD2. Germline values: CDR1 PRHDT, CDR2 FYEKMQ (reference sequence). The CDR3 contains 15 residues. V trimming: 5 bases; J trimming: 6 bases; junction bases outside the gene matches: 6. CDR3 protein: CASSPNLAGGNEQFF. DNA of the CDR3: TGTGCCAGCAGCCCCAATCTAGCGGGGGGCAATGAGCAGTTCTTC.

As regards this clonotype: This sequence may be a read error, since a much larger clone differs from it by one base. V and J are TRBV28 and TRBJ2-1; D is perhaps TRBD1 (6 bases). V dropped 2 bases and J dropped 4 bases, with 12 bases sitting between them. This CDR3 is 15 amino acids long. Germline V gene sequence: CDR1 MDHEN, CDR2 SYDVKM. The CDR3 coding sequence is TGTGCCAGCAGTTTAAAAGACAGGAATTACAATGAGCAGTTCTTC. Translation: CASSLKDRNYNEQFF.

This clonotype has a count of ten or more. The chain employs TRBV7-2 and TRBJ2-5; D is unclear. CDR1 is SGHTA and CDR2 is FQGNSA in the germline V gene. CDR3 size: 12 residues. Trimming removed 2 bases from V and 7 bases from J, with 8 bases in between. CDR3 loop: CASSLQSVTQYF. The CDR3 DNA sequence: TGTGCCAGCAGCTTACAGTCGGTGACCCAGTACTTC.

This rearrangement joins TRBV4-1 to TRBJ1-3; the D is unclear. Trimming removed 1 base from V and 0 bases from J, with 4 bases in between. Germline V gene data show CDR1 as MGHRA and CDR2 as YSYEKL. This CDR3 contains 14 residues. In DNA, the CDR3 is TGCGCCAGCAGCCAAGTGGCCTCTGGAAACACCATATATTTT. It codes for CASSQVASGNTIYF.

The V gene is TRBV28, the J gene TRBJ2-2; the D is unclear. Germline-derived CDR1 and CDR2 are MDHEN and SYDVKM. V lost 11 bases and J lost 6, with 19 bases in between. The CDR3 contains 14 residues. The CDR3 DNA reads TGTGCCCACAGCAAACGTGGTGGACCCGGGGAGCTGTTTTTT. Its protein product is CAHSKRGGPGELFF.

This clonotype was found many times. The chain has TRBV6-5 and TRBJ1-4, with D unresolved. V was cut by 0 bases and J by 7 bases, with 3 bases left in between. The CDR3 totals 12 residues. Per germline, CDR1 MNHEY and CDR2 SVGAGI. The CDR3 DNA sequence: TGTGCCAGCAGTTACTCGGGTGAAAAACTGTTTTTT. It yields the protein CASSYSGEKLFF.